This T cell receptor beta chain was recorded in a study of ipilimumab plus nivolumab after autologous stem cell transplantation (dated by TCRdb to the early 2020s). Broadly, across the study: Trial patients received a median of about 5 ipilimumab doses and seven to nine nivolumab doses. Primary refractory and relapsed disease were included in the DLBCL cohort, with 18-month progression-free survival of roughly 89% and 26%, respectively. Patients undergoing autologous transplant for high-risk diffuse large B cell lymphoma, mature T cell lymphoma, or multiple myeloma were enrolled in the trial. The intent-to-treat population of the trial consisted of about 34 patients.

The full study reports these points: Combined checkpoint inhibition appeared tolerable as post-transplant consolidation, according to the authors' conclusion. Per the authors, a biologic rationale for further study of the post-transplant checkpoint inhibition approach was offered by T cell receptor repertoire, regulatory T cell phenotype and gut microbiota profiles.

A remark on this clone: Its antigen is currently not known. No base quality values were provided; no much bigger clone lies one nucleotide off.

CDR1 and CDR2 are read off the germline V gene as SGHRS and YFSETQ. V sheds 4 bases and J sheds 4 bases, leaving 11 bases between their ends. The CDR3 runs 14 residues from the cysteine to the phenylalanine. Only the CDR3 DNA is retained, 42 bases long and in frame from the first base. The method behind the library was the immunoSEQ multiplex PCR assay. TCRdb stores this immuneACCESS table with in-frame sequences only. Part of the clones is absent; in the studies checked, under half of the shortfall reflects unresolved V genes, and no reason is known for the rest. A total of some 19,000 clones appear in this sample, 81% of them only once. The ten largest make up 6% to 7% of the sample. Checkpoint therapy began 14 to 28 days after autologous transplant, with ipilimumab given at 1 mg/kg intravenously on day 1 of selected weeks. Nivolumab was given at 3 mg/kg intravenously on day 1 of weeks 1, 4, 7, 10, and every two weeks through week 26. The study was a Phase Ib clinical trial testing combined checkpoint inhibition with ipilimumab and nivolumab as consolidation after autologous stem cell transplantation.

The receptor was derived from a male donor with diffuse large B-cell lymphoma. The rearrangement combines TRBV5-1 with TRBJ2-2; no D segment can be confidently identified. Sequenced material: PBMCs, taken in a trial of ipilimumab plus nivolumab as post-transplant consolidation. The sequenced DNA is TGCGCCAGCAGCCGAGAACTCGGCACCGGGGAGCTGTTTTTT. Its translation is CASSRELGTGELFF.